One sample yielded the 18 T cell receptor beta chains listed below, sequenced in a study of blood T cell repertoires in COVID-19. Data came from immunoSEQ multiplex PCR; TCRdb stores just in-frame clones and leaves some out. The repertoire holds roughly 150,000 clones, approximately 86% seen once, with roughly 10% in the top ten. The sequencing sample was made of peripheral blood. All receptors come from a woman of 80 years or more with active or convalescent COVID-19.

The rearrangement links TRBV11-3 to TRBJ2-2, with D maybe TRBD1 (6 bases). Germline CDR1 is SGHNT and CDR2 is YENEEA. V shed 1 base and J shed 4 bases, with 7 bases lying between them. The CDR3 extends over 14 amino acids. CDR3 region: CASSLGTATGELFF. The CDR3 DNA reads as TGTGCCAGCAGCTTAGGGACAGCCACCGGGGAGCTGTTTTTT.

The chain recombines TRBV5-1 with TRBJ1-1, with 7 bases matching TRBD1. CDR1 SGHRS and CDR2 YFSETQ come from the germline V gene. This CDR3 has 15 residues. Losses at the gene ends were 4 bases for V and 5 bases for J; bases not matched to a gene: 11. CDR3 in amino acids: CASSGDSLPGTEAFF. In DNA, the CDR3 is TGCGCCAGCAGCGGGGACAGCCTCCCGGGGACTGAAGCTTTCTTT.

This chain connects TRBV5-1 to TRBJ1-1, with D perhaps TRBD1 (5 bases). V was shortened by 2 bases and J by 3 bases, with 11 bases between the two germline ends. Germline-derived CDR1 and CDR2 are SGHRS and YFSETQ. The CDR3 is made up of 14 amino acids. The CDR3 reads CASSLLQGDTEAFF. In DNA, the CDR3 is TGCGCCAGCAGCTTACTCCAGGGTGACACTGAAGCTTTCTTT.

The rearrangement joins TRBV4-1 to TRBJ2-2; weak D call: TRBD1 (6 bases). Germline V CDR1 and CDR2: MGHRA, YSYEKL. The CDR3 contains 18 residues. V was cut by 3 bases and J by 0 bases, with 17 bases left in between. The CDR3 coding sequence is TGCGCCAGCAGCCACAGGTGGGGGCCTATCTCGAACACCGGGGAGCTGTTTTTT. Translation: CASSHRWGPISNTGELFF.

In its sample, this clone was seen a few times. The chain employs TRBV5-6 and TRBJ2-2, with unresolved D. Per the germline V gene, CDR1 is SGHDT and CDR2 is YYEEEE. Trimming took off 0 bases at V and 4 bases at J, with 4 bases between the two ends. The CDR3 totals 13 residues. CDR3 sequence reads: CASSLAGTGELFF. CDR3 bases: TGTGCCAGCAGCTTGGCAGGCACCGGGGAGCTGTTTTTT.

The V call is TRBV19, the J call TRBJ2-3; tentative D call: TRBD1 (5 bases). Deletions cut 6 bases from V and 3 bases from J, with 10 bases between. The CDR3 contains 13 residues. CDR1 and CDR2 from the germline V gene are LNHDA and SQIVND (reference sequence). CDR3 amino acids: CASRMGPTDTQYF. The CDR3 coding sequence is TGTGCCAGTAGGATGGGGCCGACAGATACGCAGTATTTT.

The chain combines TRBV5-1 with TRBJ1-1, with D perhaps matching TRBD1 (6 bases). The CDR3 covers 15 residues. Deletions cut 0 bases from V and 5 bases from J, with 14 bases between. From germline, CDR1 is SGHRS and CDR2 YFSETQ. CDR3 nucleotide sequence: TGCGCCAGCAGCTTGGTAGGGACAAGGGCGACTGAAGCTTTCTTT. Its protein product is CASSLVGTRATEAFF.

V and J are TRBV2 and TRBJ2-5, with D unclear. Germline lookup yields CDR1 SNHLY and CDR2 FYNNEI. This CDR3 region has 12 residues. Deletions cut 6 bases from V and 7 bases from J, with 12 bases between. Here the CDR3 DNA reads TGTGCCAGCAGAGGAGCTACCAGGACCCAGTACTTC. Protein product: CASRGATRTQYF.

The rearrangement links TRBV2 to TRBJ1-1; D uncertain. Germline V gene sequence: CDR1 SNHLY, CDR2 FYNNEI. There are 11 residues in the CDR3. V was pared by 7 bases and J by 10 bases, with 13 bases between. Here the CDR3 DNA reads TGTGCCAGCAATTCCCCCTTTAGAGCTTTCTTT. Translation gives CASNSPFRAFF.

This sequence joins TRBV2 and TRBJ1-2; maybe TRBD1 (6 bases). CDR3 length: 15 residues. Germline lookup yields CDR1 SNHLY and CDR2 FYNNEI. The germline V and J ends were trimmed by 10 bases and 0 bases, with 18 bases remaining between them. DNA for the CDR3: TGTGCCACCCAGCGGGGGGGCCTAGCTAACTATGGCTACACCTTC. Translated, it gives CATQRGGLANYGYTF.

This chain joins TRBV9 and TRBJ2-1, with 9 bases fitting TRBD2. Trimming removed 4 bases from V and 0 bases from J; junction bases left unmatched: 11. The germline V gene has CDR1 SGDLS and CDR2 YYNGEE. This CDR3 is 18 amino acids long. CDR3 DNA: TGTGCCAGCAGCCGAAGAGGAATAGCGGGAGCCTCCTACAATGAGCAGTTCTTC. This translates into CASSRRGIAGASYNEQFF. The whole variable domain, filled in from reference TRBV9 and TRBJ2-1, reads DSGVTQTPKHLITATGQRVTLRCSPRSGDLSVYWYQQSLDQGLQFLIQYYNGEERAKGNILERFSAQQFPDLHSELNLSSLELGDSALYFCASSRRGIAGASYNEQFFGPGTRLTVL.

This chain joins TRBV9 and TRBJ2-7; TRBD1 agrees at 9 bases. The CDR3 has 14 residues. CDR1 SGDLS and CDR2 YYNGEE come from the germline V gene. V lost 5 bases and J lost 2; bases outside the gene matches: 5. The CDR3 reads CASSPDRGAYEQYF. CDR3 nucleotides: TGTGCCAGCAGTCCTGACAGGGGGGCCTACGAGCAGTACTTC.

V and J are TRBV2 and TRBJ1-1; possible D gene TRBD1, 6 bases. CDR1 is SNHLY and CDR2 is FYNNEI in the germline V gene. The CDR3 is 13 amino acids. V was shortened by 5 bases and J by 4 bases, with 11 bases between the two germline ends. CDR3 nucleotide sequence: TGTGCCAGCAGTCGGACAGCGAGCACTGAAGCTTTCTTT. It codes for CASSRTASTEAFF.

The chain employs TRBV6-5 and TRBJ2-5; TRBD1 is a possible D gene (6 bases). Trimming stripped 7 bases from V and 5 bases from J, with 20 bases between. This CDR3 is built from 15 residues. The germline V gene has CDR1 MNHEY and CDR2 SVGAGI. CDR3 protein: CASTLRGSVIETQYF. CDR3 nucleotide sequence: TGTGCCAGCACCCTTAGGGGGTCGGTCATCGAGACCCAGTACTTC.

The rearrangement links TRBV2 to TRBJ2-7, with D possibly matching TRBD1 (5 bases). The CDR3 contains 11 residues. V was shortened by 7 bases and J by 4 bases, with 8 bases between the two germline ends. CDR1 is SNHLY, CDR2 FYNNEI, per germline. The CDR3 DNA reads TGTGCCAGCATGAGGACATACGAGCAGTACTTC. Translation gives CASMRTYEQYF. Drawing the rest from reference TRBV2 and TRBJ2-7, the complete variable domain is EPEVTQTPSHQVTQMGQEVILRCVPISNHLYFYWYRQILGQKVEFLVSFYNNEISEKSEIFDDQFSVERPDGSNFTLKIRSTKLEDSAMYFCASMRTYEQYFGPGTRLTVT.

This sequence joins TRBV2 and TRBJ2-7; a weak D match, TRBD2 (6 bases). The CDR3 runs 12 residues. Germline loops: CDR1 SNHLY, CDR2 FYNNEI. The V and J ends lost 8 bases and 1 base respectively, with 9 bases between them. This chain's CDR3 is CASLGLSYEQYF. DNA of the CDR3: TGTGCCAGCTTGGGACTTTCCTACGAGCAGTACTTC.

This chain connects TRBV4-1 to TRBJ2-7; possibly TRBD2 for D (6 bases). Germline V gene sequence: CDR1 MGHRA, CDR2 YSYEKL. The CDR3 extends over 17 amino acids. The V end was cut by 1 base, the J end by 1 base, with 17 bases between. CDR3 sequence: CASSQVGGGSTSYEQYF. As DNA, the CDR3 is TGCGCCAGCAGCCAAGTTGGGGGAGGTTCTACGTCCTACGAGCAGTACTTC.

CDR3 DNA: TGTGCCAGCAGCCCTTATCAGACAGGGATTAATGAGCAGTTCTTC. Translated: CASSPYQTGINEQFF. This chain uses TRBV3-1 (or the pseudogene TRBV3-2) with TRBJ2-1, with TRBD1 identical over 7 bases. Germline loops: CDR1 LGHDT, CDR2 YNNKEL (reference sequence). The CDR3 contains 15 residues. The trim removed 4 bases at V and 7 bases at J, leaving 10 bases unmatched.